One and the same sample provided the 17 T cell receptor beta chains below, sequenced in a study of shared clonotypes between healthy human individuals. Profiled with immunoSEQ multiplex PCR; TCRdb holds only in-frame clones, not every one. The data show over a million clones, 95% to 99% seen once. Sequencing used naive CD4+ T cells sorted from blood. The sample's subset: CD45RA+ positively selected. Source of these receptors: a man aged 30-40 years in good health.

The chain uses TRBV28 and TRBJ1-1; D is possibly TRBD1 (5 bases). Deletions cut 6 bases from V and 6 bases from J, with 11 bases between. Germline-derived CDR1 and CDR2 are MDHEN and SYDVKM. The CDR3 covers 12 residues. The CDR3 protein is CASRRRGAEAFF. In DNA, the CDR3 is TGTGCCAGCAGACGCCGGGGGGCTGAAGCTTTCTTT. Looking up the rest from reference TRBV28 and TRBJ1-1 gives the full variable domain: DVKVTQSSRYLVKRTGEKVFLECVQDMDHENMFWYRQDPGLGLRLIYFSYDVKMKEKGDIPEGYSVSREKKERFSLILESASTNQTSMYLCASRRRGAEAFFGQGTRLTVV.

As to this clone: At one of its ends the junction is not consistent with the germline gene, which may arise from a read error. This chain joins TRBV27 and TRBJ2-7; 7 bases match TRBD2. The CDR3 contains 14 residues. The germline V gene encodes CDR1 MNHEY and CDR2 SMNVEV (reference sequence). The CDR3 region has the DNA TGTGCCAGCAGTAAAACCGGGACTACCCCCAAGCAGTACTTT. Protein: CASSKTGTTPKQYF.

The gene calls are TRBV28 and TRBJ2-2; 12 bases fit TRBD2. This CDR3 region has 15 residues. Germline lookup yields CDR1 MDHEN and CDR2 SYDVKM. V lost 6 bases to trimming and J lost 10 bases; unmatched junction nucleotides: 9. Here the CDR3 reads CASRPRLAGVKELFF. DNA of the CDR3: TGTGCCAGCAGGCCCAGACTAGCGGGAGTGAAGGAGCTGTTTTTT. Full variable domain (remainder filled in from reference TRBV28 and TRBJ2-2): DVKVTQSSRYLVKRTGEKVFLECVQDMDHENMFWYRQDPGLGLRLIYFSYDVKMKEKGDIPEGYSVSREKKERFSLILESASTNQTSMYLCASRPRLAGVKELFFGEGSRLTVL.

V is TRBV29-1 and J is TRBJ2-1; 7 bases are a match to TRBD2. Trimming cost V 2 bases and J 8 bases; bases outside gene matches: 6. This CDR3 contains 13 residues. CDR1 SQVTM and CDR2 ANQGSEA come from the germline V gene. Written as DNA, the CDR3 is TGCAGCGTTGAAATGGGGAGGGCGTATGAGCAGTTCTTC. This gives the protein CSVEMGRAYEQFF.

V usage is TRBV6-5 and J usage is TRBJ2-7; 7 bases are shared with TRBD1. The CDR3 contains 14 residues. The trim removed 4 bases at V and 6 bases at J, leaving 9 bases unmatched. Germline V gene lookup returns CDR1 MNHEY and CDR2 SVGAGI. The CDR3 loop reads CASSLLGQVSEQYF. The CDR3 coding sequence is TGTGCCAGCAGTTTATTAGGACAGGTCAGCGAGCAGTACTTC.

CDR3 coding DNA: TGCAGCGTTGAAGTCGGGGGAGGTACCACTGAAGCTTTCTTT. Translated, it gives CSVEVGGGTTEAFF. This chain connects TRBV29-1 to TRBJ1-1, with D possibly TRBD1 on 5 matching bases. The V end lost 1 base, the J end lost 4 bases, and 13 bases lay between the germline ends. In germline, CDR1 is SQVTM, CDR2 ANQGSEA. The CDR3 sequence is 14 residues long.

This chain connects TRBV28 to TRBJ2-7; no clear D. The ends were cut back, 2 bases at V and 3 bases at J, with 23 bases in the middle. This CDR3 contains 18 residues. From germline, CDR1 is MDHEN and CDR2 SYDVKM. CDR3 bases: TGTGCCAGCAGTTTAGGGTTTGCACGCAACCCGGTATACTACGAGCAGTACTTC. It yields the protein CASSLGFARNPVYYEQYF.

The rearrangement uses TRBV7-2 and TRBJ1-6; D gene unclear. Germline CDR1 reads SGHTA; CDR2 reads FQGNSA. There are 13 residues in the CDR3. V lost 5 bases to trimming and J lost 11 bases, with 13 bases between them. The CDR3 DNA reads as TGTGCCAGCAGCAAAGAACACGTCCCACCCCTCCACTTT. The encoded protein is CASSKEHVPPLHF.

The J gene is TRBJ1-5, the V gene TRBV15; D is ambiguous. CDR3 size: 15 residues. CDR1 and CDR2 from the germline V gene are LNHNV and YYDKDF (reference sequence). Trimming took off 0 bases at V and 4 bases at J, with 10 bases between the two ends. CDR3 nucleotide sequence: TGTGCCACCAGCAGAGATCCCCAGATTAATCAGCCCCAGCATTTT. Encoded protein: CATSRDPQINQPQHF.

This clone has only one observation. The V gene is TRBV6-1, the J gene TRBJ2-3; D perhaps matches TRBD2 (6 bases). Germline loops: CDR1 MNHNS, CDR2 SASEGT. The CDR3 has 15 amino acids. With 6 bases removed from V and 4 bases from J, the gap between germline ends came to 17 bases. For the CDR3, the DNA is TGTGCCAGCAGGAAACTAGCCCCCCCACCAGATACGCAGTATTTT. This gives the protein CASRKLAPPPDTQYF.

This clone was detected once. This chain links TRBV5-1 with TRBJ2-7; TRBD2 matches at 7 bases. This CDR3 is 15 amino acids long. The V and J ends lost 0 bases and 3 bases, in that order; junction bases with no gene match: 6. The V gene's germline CDR1 is SGHRS and CDR2 YFSETQ. The CDR3 sequence is CASSLGLAQVYEQYF. The CDR3 DNA sequence: TGCGCCAGCAGCTTGGGACTAGCACAGGTCTACGAGCAGTACTTC.

The chain uses TRBV28 and TRBJ1-5, with D hard to call. CDR1 MDHEN and CDR2 SYDVKM come from the germline V gene. The ends were cut back, 6 bases at V and 1 base at J, with 19 bases in the middle. The CDR3 contains 17 residues. The CDR3 region has the DNA TGTGCCAGCAGCAATCTGTTACTTACTCAAAGCAATCAGCCCCAGCATTTT. Translation: CASSNLLLTQSNQPQHF.

J is TRBJ2-3 and V is TRBV7-2; no reliable D call. The CDR3 extends over 15 amino acids. Germline V gives CDR1 SGHTA, CDR2 FQGNSA. Trimming cost V 2 bases and J 2 bases, with 11 bases left between them. CDR3 amino acids: CASSLNVAATDTQYF. The CDR3 bases are TGTGCCAGCAGCTTAAATGTGGCCGCCACAGATACGCAGTATTTT.

This rearrangement joins TRBV5-4 to TRBJ2-1; D unclear. Trimming left V 3 bases short and J 1 base short, with 14 bases between. This CDR3 is 16 amino acids long. The germline V gene encodes CDR1 SGHNT and CDR2 YYREEE (reference sequence). The CDR3 DNA follows: TGTGCCAGCAGCTCCCGTCCCAGTTTATCCTACAATGAGCAGTTCTTC. It is translated as CASSSRPSLSYNEQFF.

The chain links TRBV5-8 to TRBJ2-3, with D uncertain. The ends were cut back, 0 bases at V and 8 bases at J, with 7 bases in the middle. Per the germline V gene, CDR1 is SGHTS and CDR2 is YDEGEE. This CDR3 has 12 residues. The DNA of the CDR3 is TGTGCCAGCAGCTTGGTGAGTTCTACGCAGTATTTT. It specifies CASSLVSSTQYF.

V and J are TRBV7-9 and TRBJ1-2, with D unclear. V was cut by 5 bases and J by 4 bases, with 11 bases left in between. This CDR3 spans 13 amino acids. Germline V gene data show CDR1 as SEHNR and CDR2 as FQNEAQ (reference sequence). The CDR3 protein is CASSLRGFYGYTF. In DNA, the CDR3 is TGTGCCAGCAGCCTTCGGGGTTTCTATGGCTACACCTTC.

The chain carries TRBV9 and TRBJ2-1; D is ambiguous. V shed 0 bases and J shed 9 bases, with 10 bases lying between them. From germline, CDR1 is SGDLS and CDR2 YYNGEE. CDR3 length: 13 residues. In nucleotides, the CDR3 is TGTGCCAGCAGCGTAGTTGAGCCTGGTGAGCAGTTCTTC. It encodes CASSVVEPGEQFF.